This T cell receptor beta chain was captured in a study of T cell changes during pregnancy in multiple sclerosis. Assay: immunoSEQ multiplex PCR; the TCRdb copy retains only in-frame clones and omits some. Of tens of thousands of clones detected, almost 95% appear once; the ten largest clones hold 1% to 1.5%. The V end was cut by 7 bases, the J end by 3 bases, with 15 bases between. Germline CDR1 is MDHEN and CDR2 is SYDVKM. This CDR3 is built from 14 residues. V gene TRBV28 combines with J gene TRBJ1-2, with TRBD1 as a possible D gene (6 bases). The sequence came from a female donor with multiple sclerosis, enrolled in a pregnancy study. Sequenced material: peripheral blood. The CDR3 sequence: CASTKRNRDYGYTF. In DNA form, the CDR3 reads TGTGCCAGCACTAAGAGGAACAGGGACTATGGCTACACCTTC.